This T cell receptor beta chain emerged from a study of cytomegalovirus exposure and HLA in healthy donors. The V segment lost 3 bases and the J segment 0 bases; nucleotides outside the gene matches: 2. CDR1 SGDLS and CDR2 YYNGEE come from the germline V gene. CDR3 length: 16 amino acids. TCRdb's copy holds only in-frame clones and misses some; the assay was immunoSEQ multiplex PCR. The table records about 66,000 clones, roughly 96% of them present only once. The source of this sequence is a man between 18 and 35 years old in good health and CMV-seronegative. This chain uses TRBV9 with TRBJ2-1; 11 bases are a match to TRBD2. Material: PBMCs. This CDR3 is CASSAGLAASYNEQFF. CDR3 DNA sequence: TGTGCCAGCAGCGCGGGACTAGCGGCCTCCTACAATGAGCAGTTCTTC.